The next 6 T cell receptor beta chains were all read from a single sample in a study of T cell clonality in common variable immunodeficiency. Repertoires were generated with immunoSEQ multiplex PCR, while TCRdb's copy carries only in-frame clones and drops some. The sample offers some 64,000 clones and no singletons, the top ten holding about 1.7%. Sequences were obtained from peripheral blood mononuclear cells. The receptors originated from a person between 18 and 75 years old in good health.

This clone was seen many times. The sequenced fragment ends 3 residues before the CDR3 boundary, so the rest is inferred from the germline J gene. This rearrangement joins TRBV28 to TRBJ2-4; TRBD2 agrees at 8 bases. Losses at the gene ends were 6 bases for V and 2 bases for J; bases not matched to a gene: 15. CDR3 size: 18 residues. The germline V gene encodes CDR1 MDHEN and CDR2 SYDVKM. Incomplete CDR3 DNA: TGTGCCAGCAGACCGACTAGCGCGAGGGTGGTATCCAAAAACATT. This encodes CASRPTSARVVSKNI. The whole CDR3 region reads CASRPTSARVVSKNIQYF. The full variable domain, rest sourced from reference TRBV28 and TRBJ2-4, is DVKVTQSSRYLVKRTGEKVFLECVQDMDHENMFWYRQDPGLGLRLIYFSYDVKMKEKGDIPEGYSVSREKKERFSLILESASTNQTSMYLCASRPTSARVVSKNIQYFGAGTRLSVL.

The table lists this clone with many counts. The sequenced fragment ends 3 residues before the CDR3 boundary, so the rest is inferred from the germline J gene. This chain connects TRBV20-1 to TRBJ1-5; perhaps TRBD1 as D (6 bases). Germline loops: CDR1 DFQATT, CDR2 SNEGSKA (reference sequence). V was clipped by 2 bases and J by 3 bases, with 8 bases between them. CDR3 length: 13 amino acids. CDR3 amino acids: CSARQGINQPQHF. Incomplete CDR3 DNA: TGCAGTGCTAGACAGGGGATCAATCAGCCC.

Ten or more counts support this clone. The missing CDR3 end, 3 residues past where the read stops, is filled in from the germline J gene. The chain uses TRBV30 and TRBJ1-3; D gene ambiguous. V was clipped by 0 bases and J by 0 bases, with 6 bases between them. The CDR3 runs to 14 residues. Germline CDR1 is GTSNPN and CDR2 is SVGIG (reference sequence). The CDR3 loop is CAWSVFSSGNTIYF. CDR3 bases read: TGTGCCTGGAGTGTATTCAGCTCTGGAAACACC.

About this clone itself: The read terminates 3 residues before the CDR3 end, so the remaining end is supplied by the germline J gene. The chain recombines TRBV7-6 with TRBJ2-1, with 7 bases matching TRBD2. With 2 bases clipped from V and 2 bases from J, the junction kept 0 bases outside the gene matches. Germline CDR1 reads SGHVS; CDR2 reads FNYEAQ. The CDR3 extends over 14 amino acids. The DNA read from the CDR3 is TGTGCCAGCAGCTTAAGCGGGGCCTACAATGAG. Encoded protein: CASSLSGAYNE. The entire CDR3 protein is CASSLSGAYNEQFF.

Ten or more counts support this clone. The DNA read from the CDR3 is TGTGCCAGCAGTGCCGACAGCCTTGGAAACACC. It is translated as CASSADSLGNT. The complete CDR3 sequence is CASSADSLGNTIYF. This chain connects TRBV6-1 to TRBJ1-3; TRBD1 might be the D (5 bases). The read ends 3 residues before the CDR3 terminus; that terminus is restored from the germline J gene. Germline values: CDR1 MNHNS, CDR2 SASEGT. Trimming stripped 4 bases from V and 3 bases from J, with 10 bases between. The CDR3 consists of 14 residues.

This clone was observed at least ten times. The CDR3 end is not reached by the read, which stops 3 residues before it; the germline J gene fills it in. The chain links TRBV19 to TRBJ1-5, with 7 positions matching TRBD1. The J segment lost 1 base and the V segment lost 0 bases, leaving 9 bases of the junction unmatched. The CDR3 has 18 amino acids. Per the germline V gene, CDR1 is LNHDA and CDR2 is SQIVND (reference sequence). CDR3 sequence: CASSIDRAGGRSNQPQHF. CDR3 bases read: TGTGCCAGTAGTATAGATCGGGCAGGGGGTAGGAGCAATCAGCCC.